This T cell receptor (beta chain) stems from a study of blood T cell repertoires in COVID-19. About the study: Both acute and convalescent COVID-19 samples were obtained from the United States, Italy and Spain. The analysed material was cDNA or gDNA that came from T cells, B-cell-depleted T cells, or PBMCs.

The germline gives CDR1 LNHDA, CDR2 SQIVND (reference sequence). The CDR3 runs to 14 residues. J was trimmed by 7 bases and V by 6 bases; bases with no gene match: 9. While infection was still active, Seattle patients were enrolled and then followed longitudinally. The method was immunoSEQ multiplex PCR; TCRdb's version includes in-frame clones alone and lacks a portion of them. Altogether approximately 25,000 clones are present, more than 80% being singletons, with the ten largest covering 2.5%. The rearrangement links TRBV19 to TRBJ2-1; TRBD1 matches 7 bases. The specimen was peripheral blood. This sequence originates from a woman aged 70-85 years with COVID-19, enrolled during active disease. This CDR3 is CASSARGRRNEQFF. DNA for the CDR3: TGTGCCAGTAGCGCGAGGGGGCGGCGGAATGAGCAGTTCTTC.